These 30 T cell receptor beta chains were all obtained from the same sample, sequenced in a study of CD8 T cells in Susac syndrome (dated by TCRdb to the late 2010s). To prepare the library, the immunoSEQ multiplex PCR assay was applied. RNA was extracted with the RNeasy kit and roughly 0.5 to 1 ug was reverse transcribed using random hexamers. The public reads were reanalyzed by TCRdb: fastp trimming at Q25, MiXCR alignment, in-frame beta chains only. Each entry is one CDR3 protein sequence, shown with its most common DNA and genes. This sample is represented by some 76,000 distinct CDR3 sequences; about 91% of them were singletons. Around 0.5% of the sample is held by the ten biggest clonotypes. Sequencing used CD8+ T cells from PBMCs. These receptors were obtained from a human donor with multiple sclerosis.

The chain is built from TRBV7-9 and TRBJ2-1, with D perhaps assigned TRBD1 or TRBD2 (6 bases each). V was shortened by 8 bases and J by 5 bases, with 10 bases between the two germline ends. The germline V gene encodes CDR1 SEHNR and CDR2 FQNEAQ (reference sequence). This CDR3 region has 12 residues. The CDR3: CASGGTNNEQFF. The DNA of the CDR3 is TGTGCCAGCGGCGGGACAAACAATGAGCAGTTCTTC.

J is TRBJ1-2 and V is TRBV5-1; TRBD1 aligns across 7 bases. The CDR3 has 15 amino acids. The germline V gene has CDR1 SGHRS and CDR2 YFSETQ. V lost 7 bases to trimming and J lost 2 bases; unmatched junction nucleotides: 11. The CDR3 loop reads CASRTFDRENYGYTF. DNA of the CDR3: TGCGCCAGCCGCACCTTTGACAGGGAAAACTATGGCTACACCTTC.

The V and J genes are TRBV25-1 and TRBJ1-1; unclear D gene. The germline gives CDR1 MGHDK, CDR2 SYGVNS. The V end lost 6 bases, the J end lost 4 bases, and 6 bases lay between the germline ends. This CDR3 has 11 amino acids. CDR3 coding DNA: TGTGCCAGCAGCATGGGCACTGAAGCTTTCTTT. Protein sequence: CASSMGTEAFF.

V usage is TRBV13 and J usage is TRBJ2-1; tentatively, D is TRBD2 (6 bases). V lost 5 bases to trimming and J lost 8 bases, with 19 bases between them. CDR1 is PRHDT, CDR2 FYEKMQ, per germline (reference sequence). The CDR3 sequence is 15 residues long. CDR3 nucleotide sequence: TGTGCCAGCAGCCCCGCACTGGGGGGAGGATATGAGCAGTTCTTC. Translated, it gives CASSPALGGGYEQFF.

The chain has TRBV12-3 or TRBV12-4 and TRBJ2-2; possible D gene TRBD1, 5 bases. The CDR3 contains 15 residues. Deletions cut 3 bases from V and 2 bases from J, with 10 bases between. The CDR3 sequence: CASSFGAVNTGELFF. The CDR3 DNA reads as TGTGCCAGCAGTTTTGGGGCAGTAAACACCGGGGAGCTGTTTTTT.

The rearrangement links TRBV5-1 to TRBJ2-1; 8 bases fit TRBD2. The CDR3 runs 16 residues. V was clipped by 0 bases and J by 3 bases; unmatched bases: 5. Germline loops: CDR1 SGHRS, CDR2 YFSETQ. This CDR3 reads CASSLGAGGFYNEQFF. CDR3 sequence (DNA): TGCGCCAGCAGCTTGGGGGCGGGGGGCTTCTACAATGAGCAGTTCTTC.

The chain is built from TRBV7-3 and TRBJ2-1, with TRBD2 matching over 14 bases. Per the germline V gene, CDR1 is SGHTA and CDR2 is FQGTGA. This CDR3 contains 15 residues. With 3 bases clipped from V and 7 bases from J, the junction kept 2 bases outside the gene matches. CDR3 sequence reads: CASSLGLAGVNEQFF. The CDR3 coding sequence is TGTGCCAGCAGCTTGGGACTAGCGGGAGTTAATGAGCAGTTCTTC.

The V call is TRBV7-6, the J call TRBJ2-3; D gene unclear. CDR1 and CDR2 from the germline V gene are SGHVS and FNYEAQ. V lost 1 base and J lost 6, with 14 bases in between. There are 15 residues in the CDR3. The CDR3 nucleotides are TGTGCCAGCAGCTTAGAAGTGGGCCAAGAGGATACGCAGTATTTT. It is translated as CASSLEVGQEDTQYF.

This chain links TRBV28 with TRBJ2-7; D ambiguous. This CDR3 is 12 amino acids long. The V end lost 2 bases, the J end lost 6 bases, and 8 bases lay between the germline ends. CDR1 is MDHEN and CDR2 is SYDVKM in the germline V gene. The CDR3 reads CASSLEWGEQYF. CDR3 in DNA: TGTGCCAGCAGTTTAGAGTGGGGCGAGCAGTACTTC.

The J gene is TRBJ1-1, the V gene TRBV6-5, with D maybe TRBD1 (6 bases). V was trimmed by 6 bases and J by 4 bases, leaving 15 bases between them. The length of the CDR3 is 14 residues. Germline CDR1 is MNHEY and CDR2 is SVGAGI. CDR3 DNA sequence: TGTGCCAGCAGCTCGTGGGGAGGGGGCACTGAAGCTTTCTTT. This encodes CASSSWGGGTEAFF.

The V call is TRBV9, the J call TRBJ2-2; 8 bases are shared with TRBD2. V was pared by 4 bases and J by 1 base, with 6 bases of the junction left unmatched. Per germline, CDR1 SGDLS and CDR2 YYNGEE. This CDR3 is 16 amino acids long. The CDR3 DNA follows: TGTGCCAGCAGCCTATCCCGGGGGGGGAACACCGGGGAGCTGTTTTTT. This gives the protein CASSLSRGGNTGELFF.

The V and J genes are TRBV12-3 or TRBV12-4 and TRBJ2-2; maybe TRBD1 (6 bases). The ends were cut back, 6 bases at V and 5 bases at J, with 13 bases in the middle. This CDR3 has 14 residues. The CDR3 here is CASRQGIRTGELFF. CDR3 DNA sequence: TGTGCCAGCAGGCAGGGGATCAGGACCGGGGAGCTGTTTTTT.

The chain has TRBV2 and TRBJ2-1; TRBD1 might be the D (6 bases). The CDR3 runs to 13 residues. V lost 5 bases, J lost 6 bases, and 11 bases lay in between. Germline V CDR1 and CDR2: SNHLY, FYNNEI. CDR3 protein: CASSIGQFNEQFF. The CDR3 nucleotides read TGTGCCAGCAGTATCGGACAGTTCAATGAGCAGTTCTTC.

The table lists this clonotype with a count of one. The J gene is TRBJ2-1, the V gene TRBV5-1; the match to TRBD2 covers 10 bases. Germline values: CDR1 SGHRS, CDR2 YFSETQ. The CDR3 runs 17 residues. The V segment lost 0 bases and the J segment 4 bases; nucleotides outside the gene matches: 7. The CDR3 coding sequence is TGCGCCAGCAGCTTGGAGCTAGCGGGAGTCTTTTACAATGAGCAGTTCTTC. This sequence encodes CASSLELAGVFYNEQFF.

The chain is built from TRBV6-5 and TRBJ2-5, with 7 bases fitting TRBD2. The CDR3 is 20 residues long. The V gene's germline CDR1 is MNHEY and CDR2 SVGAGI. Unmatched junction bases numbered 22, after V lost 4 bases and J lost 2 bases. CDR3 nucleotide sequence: TGTGCCAGCAGTTTAACCCCCCGGTTAGCGGGTGCCCCCCGGCAAGAGACCCAGTACTTC. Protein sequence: CASSLTPRLAGAPRQETQYF.

The CDR3 loop is CASSDRARSTDTQYF. The CDR3 region has the DNA TGTGCCAGCAGTGACCGGGCCAGAAGCACAGATACGCAGTATTTT. The chain combines TRBV6-4 with TRBJ2-3; D is uncertain. CDR1 is MRHNA and CDR2 is SNTAGT in the germline V gene. Trimming took 2 bases from V and 0 from J, leaving 9 bases between them. CDR3 size: 15 residues.

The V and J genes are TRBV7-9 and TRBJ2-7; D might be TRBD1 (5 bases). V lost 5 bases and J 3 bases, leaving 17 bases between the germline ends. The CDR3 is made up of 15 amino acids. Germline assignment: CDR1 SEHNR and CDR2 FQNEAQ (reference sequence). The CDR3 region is CASSDPRRQLYEQYF. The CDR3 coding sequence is TGTGCCAGCAGCGACCCTCGGCGACAGCTCTACGAGCAGTACTTC. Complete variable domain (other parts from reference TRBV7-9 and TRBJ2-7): DTGVSQNPRHKITKRGQNVTFRCDPISEHNRLYWYRQTLGQGPEFLTYFQNEAQLEKSRLLSDRFSAERPKGSFSTLEIQRTEQGDSAMYLCASSDPRRQLYEQYFGPGTRLTVT.

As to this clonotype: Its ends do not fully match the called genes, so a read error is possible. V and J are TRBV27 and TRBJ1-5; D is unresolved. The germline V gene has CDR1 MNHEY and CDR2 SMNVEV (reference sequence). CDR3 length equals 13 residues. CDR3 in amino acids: CASSLLSNQPQHF. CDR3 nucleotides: TGTGCCAGCAGCTTATTAAGCAATCAGCCCCAGCATTTT.

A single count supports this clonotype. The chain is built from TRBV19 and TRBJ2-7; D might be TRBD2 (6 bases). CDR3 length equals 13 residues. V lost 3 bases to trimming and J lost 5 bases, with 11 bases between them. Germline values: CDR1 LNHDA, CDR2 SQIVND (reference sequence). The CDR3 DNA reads TGTGCCAGTAGTATTCTCGGGGGTAACGAGCAGTACTTC. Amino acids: CASSILGGNEQYF.

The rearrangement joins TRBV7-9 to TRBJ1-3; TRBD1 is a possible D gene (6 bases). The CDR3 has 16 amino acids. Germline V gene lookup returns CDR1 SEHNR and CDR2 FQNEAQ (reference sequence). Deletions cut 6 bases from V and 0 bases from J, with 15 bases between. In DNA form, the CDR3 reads TGTGCCAGCAGATCGACCGGACAGACCTCTGGAAACACCATATATTTT. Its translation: CASRSTGQTSGNTIYF.

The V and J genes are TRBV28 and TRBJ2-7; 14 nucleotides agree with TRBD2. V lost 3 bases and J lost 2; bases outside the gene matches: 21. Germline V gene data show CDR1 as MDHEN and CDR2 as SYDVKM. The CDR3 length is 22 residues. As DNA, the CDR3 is TGTGCCAGCAGTTTTGTTGATGGCTCCGGGACTAGCGGGAGAGCCTCTCCCTACGAGCAGTACTTC. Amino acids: CASSFVDGSGTSGRASPYEQYF.

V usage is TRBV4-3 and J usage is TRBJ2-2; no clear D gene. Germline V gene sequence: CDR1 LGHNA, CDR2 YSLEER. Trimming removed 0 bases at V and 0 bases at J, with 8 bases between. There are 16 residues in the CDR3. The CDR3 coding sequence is TGCGCCAGCAGCCAAGAGGTCTATACGAACACCGGGGAGCTGTTTTTT. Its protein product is CASSQEVYTNTGELFF.

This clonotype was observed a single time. CDR3 amino acids: CASSLDRQWNQPQHF. The CDR3 DNA reads as TGTGCCAGCAGCTTAGATCGTCAGTGGAATCAGCCCCAGCATTTT. The V gene is TRBV7-8, the J gene TRBJ1-5; D uncertain. With 1 base removed from V and 4 bases from J, the gap between germline ends came to 11 bases. CDR3 length: 15 residues. The germline V gene has CDR1 SGHVS and CDR2 FQNEAQ.

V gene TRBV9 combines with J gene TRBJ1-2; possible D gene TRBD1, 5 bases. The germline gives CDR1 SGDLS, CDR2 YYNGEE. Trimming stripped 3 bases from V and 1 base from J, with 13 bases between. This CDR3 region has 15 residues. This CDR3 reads CASSARQSINYGYTF. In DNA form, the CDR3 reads TGTGCCAGCAGCGCCCGACAGTCCATTAACTATGGCTACACCTTC.

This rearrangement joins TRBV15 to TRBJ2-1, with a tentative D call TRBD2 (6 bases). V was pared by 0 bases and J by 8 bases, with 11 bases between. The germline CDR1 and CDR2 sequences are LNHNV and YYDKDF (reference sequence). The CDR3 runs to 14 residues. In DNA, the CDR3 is TGTGCCACCAGCAGAGAACGGTGGGGGGATGAGCAGTTCTTC. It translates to CATSRERWGDEQFF. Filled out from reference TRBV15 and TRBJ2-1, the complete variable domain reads DAMVIQNPRYQVTQFGKPVTLSCSQTLNHNVMYWYQQKSSQAPKLLFHYYDKDFNNEADTPDNFQSRRPNTSFCFLDIRSPGLGDTAMYLCATSRERWGDEQFFGPGTRLTVL.

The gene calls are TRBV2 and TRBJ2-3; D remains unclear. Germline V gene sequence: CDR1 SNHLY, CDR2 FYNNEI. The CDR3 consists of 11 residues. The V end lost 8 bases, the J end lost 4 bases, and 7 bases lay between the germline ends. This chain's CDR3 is CASRSSDTQYF. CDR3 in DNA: TGTGCCAGCCGATCCTCAGATACGCAGTATTTT.

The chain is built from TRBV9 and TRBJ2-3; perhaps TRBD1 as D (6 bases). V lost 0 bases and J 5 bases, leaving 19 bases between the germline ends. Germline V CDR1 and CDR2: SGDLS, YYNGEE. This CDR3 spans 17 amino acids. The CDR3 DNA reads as TGTGCCAGCAGCGTAGACAAGGCAGGGGTTAGTGGAGATACGCAGTATTTT. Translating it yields CASSVDKAGVSGDTQYF.

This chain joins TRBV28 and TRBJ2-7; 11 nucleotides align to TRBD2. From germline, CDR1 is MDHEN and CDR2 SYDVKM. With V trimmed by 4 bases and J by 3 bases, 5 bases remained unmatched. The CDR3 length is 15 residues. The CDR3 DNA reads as TGTGCCAGCAGTTACACGGGACTAGCGGTCTACGAGCAGTACTTC. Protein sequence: CASSYTGLAVYEQYF.

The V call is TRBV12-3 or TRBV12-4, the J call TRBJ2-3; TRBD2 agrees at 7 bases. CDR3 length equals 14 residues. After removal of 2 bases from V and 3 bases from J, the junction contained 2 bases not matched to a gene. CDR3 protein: CASSLNGRTDTQYF. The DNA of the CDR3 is TGTGCCAGCAGTTTAAACGGGAGGACAGATACGCAGTATTTT.

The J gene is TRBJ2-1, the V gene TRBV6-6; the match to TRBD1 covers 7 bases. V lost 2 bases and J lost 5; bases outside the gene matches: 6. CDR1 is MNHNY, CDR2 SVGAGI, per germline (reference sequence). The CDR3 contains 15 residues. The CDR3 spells CASSYVQGIHNEQFF. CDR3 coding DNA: TGTGCCAGCAGTTACGTACAGGGGATACACAATGAGCAGTTCTTC.